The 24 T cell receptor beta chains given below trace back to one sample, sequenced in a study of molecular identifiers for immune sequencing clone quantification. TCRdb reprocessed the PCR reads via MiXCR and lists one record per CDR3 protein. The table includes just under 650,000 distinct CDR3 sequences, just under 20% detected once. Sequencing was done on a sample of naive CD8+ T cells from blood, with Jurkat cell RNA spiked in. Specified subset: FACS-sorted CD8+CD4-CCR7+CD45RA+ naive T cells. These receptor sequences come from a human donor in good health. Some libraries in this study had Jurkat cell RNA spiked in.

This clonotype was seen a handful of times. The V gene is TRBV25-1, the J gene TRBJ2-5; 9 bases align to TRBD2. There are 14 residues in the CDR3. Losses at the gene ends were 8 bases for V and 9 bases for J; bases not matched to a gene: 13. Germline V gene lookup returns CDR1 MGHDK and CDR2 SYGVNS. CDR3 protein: CASWDAGTSPSQYF. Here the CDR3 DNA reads TGTGCCAGCTGGGACGCCGGGACTAGCCCGTCCCAGTACTTC. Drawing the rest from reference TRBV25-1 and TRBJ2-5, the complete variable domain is EADIYQTPRYLVIGTGKKITLECSQTMGHDKMYWYQQDPGMELHLIHYSYGVNSTEKGDLSSESTVSRIRTEHFPLTLESARPSHTSQYLCASWDAGTSPSQYFGPGTRLLVL.

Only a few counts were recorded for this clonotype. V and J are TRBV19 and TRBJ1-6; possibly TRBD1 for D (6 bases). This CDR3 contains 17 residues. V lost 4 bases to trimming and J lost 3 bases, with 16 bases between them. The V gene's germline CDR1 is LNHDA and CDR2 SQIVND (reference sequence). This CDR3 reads CASSTRTEVHYNSPLHF. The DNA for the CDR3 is TGTGCCAGTAGTACGAGGACAGAAGTCCACTATAATTCACCCCTCCACTTT.

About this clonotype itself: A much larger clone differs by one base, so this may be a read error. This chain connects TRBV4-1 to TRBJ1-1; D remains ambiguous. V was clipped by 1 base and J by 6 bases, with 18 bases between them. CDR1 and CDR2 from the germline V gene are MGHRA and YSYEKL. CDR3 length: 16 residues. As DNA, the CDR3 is TGCGCCAGCAGCCAAGTGGTTCTGGTCGAGGACGCTGAAGCTTTCTTT. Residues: CASSQVVLVEDAEAFF.

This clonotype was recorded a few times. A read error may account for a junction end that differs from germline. CDR3 DNA sequence: TGCAGTGCTAGAGAACATACGATGCATTCCGGGGAGCTGCTTTTT. Translating it yields CSAREHTMHSGELLF. The chain recombines TRBV20-1 with TRBJ2-2; tentatively, D is TRBD2 (5 bases). The germline CDR1 and CDR2 sequences are DFQATT and SNEGSKA (reference sequence). The CDR3 totals 15 residues.

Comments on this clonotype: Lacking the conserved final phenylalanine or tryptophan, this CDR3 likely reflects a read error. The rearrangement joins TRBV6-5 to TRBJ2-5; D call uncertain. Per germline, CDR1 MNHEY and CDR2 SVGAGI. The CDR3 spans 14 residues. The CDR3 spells CASSYNSGQEAQYL. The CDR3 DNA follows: TGTGCCAGCAGTTACAATTCAGGCCAAGAGGCCCAGTACCTC.

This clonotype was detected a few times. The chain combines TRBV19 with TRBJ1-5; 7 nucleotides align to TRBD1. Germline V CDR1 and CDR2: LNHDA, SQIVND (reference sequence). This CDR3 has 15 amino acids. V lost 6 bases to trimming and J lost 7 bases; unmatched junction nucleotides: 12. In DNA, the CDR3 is TGTGCCAGTAGATTAGGGGGCAGGTCTCGACAGCCCCAGCATTTT. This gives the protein CASRLGGRSRQPQHF.

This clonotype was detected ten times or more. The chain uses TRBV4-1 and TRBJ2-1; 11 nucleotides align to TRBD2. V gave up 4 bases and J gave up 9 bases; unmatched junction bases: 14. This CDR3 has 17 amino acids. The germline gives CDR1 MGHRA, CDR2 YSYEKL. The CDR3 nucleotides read TGCGCCAGCAGCCGAATACCCTTTAGCGGGGGGGCCACTGAGCAGTTCTTC. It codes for CASSRIPFSGGATEQFF.

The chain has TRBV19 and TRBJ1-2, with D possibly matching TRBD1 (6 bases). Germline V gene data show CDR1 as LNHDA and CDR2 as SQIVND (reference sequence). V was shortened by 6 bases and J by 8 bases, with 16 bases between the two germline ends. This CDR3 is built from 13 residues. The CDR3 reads CASSPTLTGGYTF. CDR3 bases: TGTGCCAGTAGCCCCACACTGACAGGAGGCTACACCTTC.

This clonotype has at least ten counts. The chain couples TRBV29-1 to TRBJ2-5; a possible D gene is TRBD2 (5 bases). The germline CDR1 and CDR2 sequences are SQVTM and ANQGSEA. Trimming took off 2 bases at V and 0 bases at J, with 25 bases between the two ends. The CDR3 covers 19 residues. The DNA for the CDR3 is TGCAGCGTTGAACAAGGACTGCCGCATATTCGCTGGGACCAAGAGACCCAGTACTTC. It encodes CSVEQGLPHIRWDQETQYF.

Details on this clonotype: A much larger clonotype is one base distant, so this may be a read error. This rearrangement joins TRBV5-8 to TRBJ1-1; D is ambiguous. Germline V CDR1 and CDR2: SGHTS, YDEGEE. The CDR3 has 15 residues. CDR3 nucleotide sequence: TGTGCCAGCGGCTTGGGTATAGGCACGAACACTGAAGCTTTCTTT. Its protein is CASGLGIGTNTEAFF.

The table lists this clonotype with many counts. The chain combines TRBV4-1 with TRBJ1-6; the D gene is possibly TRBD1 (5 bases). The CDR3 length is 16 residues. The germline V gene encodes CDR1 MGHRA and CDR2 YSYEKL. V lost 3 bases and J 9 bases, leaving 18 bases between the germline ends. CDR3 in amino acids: CASSHIRGQERSPLHF. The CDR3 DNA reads TGCGCCAGCAGCCATATAAGAGGACAAGAGCGTTCACCCCTCCACTTT.

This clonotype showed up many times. CDR3 nucleotides: TGTGCCAGCAGTTCCATGGGGCAAGAGACCCAGTACTTC. Its translation is CASSSMGQETQYF. The rearrangement links TRBV27 to TRBJ2-5; D unclear. Germline V lookup: CDR1 MNHEY, CDR2 SMNVEV (reference sequence). V shed 4 bases and J shed 2 bases, with 8 bases lying between them. CDR3 length: 13 residues.

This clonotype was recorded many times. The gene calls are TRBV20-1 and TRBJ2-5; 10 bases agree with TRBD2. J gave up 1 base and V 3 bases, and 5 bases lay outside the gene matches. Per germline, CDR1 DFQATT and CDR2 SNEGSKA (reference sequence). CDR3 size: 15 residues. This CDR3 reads CSASPAGGPQETQYF. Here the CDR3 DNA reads TGCAGTGCTAGCCCAGCGGGAGGGCCCCAAGAGACCCAGTACTTC.

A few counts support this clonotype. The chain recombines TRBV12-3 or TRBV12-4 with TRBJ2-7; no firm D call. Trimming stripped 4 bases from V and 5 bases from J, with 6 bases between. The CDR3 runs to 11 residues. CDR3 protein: CASSSQDEQYF. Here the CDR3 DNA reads TGTGCCAGCAGTTCCCAGGACGAGCAGTACTTC.

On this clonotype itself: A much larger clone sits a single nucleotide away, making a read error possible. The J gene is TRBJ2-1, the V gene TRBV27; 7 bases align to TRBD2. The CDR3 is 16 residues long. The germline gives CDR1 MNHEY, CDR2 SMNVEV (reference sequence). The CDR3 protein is CASSLDPGGDYNGQFF. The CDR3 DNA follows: TGTGCCAGCAGTTTGGATCCGGGGGGAGATTACAATGGGCAGTTCTTC.

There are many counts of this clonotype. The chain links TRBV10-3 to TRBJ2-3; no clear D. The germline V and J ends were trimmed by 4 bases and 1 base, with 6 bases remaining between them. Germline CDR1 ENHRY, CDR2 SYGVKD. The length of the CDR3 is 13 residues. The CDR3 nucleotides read TGTGCCATCAGTGTGTCCGGCACAGATACGCAGTATTTT. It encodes CAISVSGTDTQYF.

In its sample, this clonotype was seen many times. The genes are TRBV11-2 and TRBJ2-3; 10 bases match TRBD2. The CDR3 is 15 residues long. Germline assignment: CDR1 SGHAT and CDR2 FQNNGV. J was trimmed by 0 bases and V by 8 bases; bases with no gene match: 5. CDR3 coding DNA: TGTGCCAGCTCAGCGGGAGGGATTAGCACAGATACGCAGTATTTT. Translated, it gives CASSAGGISTDTQYF.

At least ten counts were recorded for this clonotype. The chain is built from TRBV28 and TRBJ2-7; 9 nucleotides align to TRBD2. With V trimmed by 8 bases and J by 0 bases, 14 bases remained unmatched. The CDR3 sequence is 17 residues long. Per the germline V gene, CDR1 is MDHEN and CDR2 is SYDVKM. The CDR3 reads CASAPRERGAYSYEQYF. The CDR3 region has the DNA TGTGCCAGCGCCCCAAGGGAGCGGGGGGCATACTCCTACGAGCAGTACTTC.

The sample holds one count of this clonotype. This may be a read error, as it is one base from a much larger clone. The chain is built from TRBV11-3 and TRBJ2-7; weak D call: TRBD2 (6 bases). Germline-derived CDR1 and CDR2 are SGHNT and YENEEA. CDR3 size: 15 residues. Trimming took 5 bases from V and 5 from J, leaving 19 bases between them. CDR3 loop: CASSPMGTGVHEQYF. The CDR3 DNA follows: TGTGCCAGCAGCCCTATGGGGACGGGGGTCCACGAGCAGTACTTC.

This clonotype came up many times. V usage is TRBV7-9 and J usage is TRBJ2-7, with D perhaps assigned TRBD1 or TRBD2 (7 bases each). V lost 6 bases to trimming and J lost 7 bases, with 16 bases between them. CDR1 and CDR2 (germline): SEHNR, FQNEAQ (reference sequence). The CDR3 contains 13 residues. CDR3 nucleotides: TGTGCCAGCAGTTCTCCAGGGGGGGAAGAGCAGTACTTC. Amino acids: CASSSPGGEEQYF.

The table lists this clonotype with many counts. The DNA of the CDR3 is TGTGCCAGCAGCCACGGGTACAATGAGCAGTTCTTC. This sequence encodes CASSHGYNEQFF. This sequence joins TRBV6-2 or TRBV6-3 and TRBJ2-1; D unresolved. The CDR3 is 12 amino acids. Trimming cost V 6 bases and J 4 bases, with 7 bases left between them. Germline lookup yields CDR1 MNHEY and CDR2 SVGEGT.

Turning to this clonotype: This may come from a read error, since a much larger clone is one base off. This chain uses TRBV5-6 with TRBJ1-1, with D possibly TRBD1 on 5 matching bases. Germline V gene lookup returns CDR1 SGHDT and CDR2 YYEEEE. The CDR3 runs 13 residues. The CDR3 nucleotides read TGTGCCAGCAGCTTGGACGGACACTTTGAAGCTTCCTTT. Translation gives CASSLDGHFEASF.

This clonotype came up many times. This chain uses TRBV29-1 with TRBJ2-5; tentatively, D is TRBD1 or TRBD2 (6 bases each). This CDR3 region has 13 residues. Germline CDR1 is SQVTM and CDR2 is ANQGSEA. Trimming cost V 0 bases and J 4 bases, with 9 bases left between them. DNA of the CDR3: TGCAGCGTTGAAGAACCGGGGGCAGAGACCCAGTACTTC. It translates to CSVEEPGAETQYF.

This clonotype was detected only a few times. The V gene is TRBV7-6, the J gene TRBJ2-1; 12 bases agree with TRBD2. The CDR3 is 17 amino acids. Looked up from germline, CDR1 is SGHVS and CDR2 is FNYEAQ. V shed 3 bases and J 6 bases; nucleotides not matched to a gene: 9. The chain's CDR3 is CASSFEPSGRAFNEQFF. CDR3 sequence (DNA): TGTGCCAGCAGCTTCGAGCCTAGCGGGAGGGCCTTCAATGAGCAGTTCTTC.